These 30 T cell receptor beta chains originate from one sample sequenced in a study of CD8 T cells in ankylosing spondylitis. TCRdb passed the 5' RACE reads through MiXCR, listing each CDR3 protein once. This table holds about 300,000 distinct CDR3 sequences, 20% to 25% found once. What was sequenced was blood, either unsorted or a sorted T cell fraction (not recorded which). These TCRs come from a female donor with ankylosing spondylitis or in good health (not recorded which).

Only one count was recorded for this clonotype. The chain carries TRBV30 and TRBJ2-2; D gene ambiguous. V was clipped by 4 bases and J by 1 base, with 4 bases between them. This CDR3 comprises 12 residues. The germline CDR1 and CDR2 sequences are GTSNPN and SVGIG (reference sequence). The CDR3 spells CAWNGNTGELFF. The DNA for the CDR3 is TGTGCCTGGAACGGGAACACCGGGGAGCTGTTTTTT.

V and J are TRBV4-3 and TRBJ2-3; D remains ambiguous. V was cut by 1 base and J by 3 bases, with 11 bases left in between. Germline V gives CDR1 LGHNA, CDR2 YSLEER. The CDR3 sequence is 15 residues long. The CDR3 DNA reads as TGCGCCAGCAGCCAAGGACCACTCGCTACAGATACGCAGTATTTT. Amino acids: CASSQGPLATDTQYF.

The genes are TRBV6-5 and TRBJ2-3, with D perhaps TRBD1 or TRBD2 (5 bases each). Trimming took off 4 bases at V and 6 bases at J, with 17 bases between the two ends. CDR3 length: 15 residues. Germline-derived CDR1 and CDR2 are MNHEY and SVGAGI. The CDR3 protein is CASSWGGAGMDTQYF. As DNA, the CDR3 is TGTGCCAGCAGTTGGGGCGGTGCCGGGATGGATACGCAGTATTTT.

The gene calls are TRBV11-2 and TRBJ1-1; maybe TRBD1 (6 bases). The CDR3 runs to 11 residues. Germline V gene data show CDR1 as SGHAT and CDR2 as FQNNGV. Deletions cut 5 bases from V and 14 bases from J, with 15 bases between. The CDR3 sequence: CASSAYPGHFF. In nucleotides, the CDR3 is TGTGCCAGCAGCGCCTATCCGGGACACTTCTTT.

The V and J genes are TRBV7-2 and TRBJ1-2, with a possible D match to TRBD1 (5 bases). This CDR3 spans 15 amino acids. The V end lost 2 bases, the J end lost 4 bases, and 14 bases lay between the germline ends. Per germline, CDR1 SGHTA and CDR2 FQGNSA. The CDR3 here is CASSLWGEAIYGYTF. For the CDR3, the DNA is TGTGCCAGCAGCTTATGGGGGGAGGCCATCTATGGCTACACCTTC.

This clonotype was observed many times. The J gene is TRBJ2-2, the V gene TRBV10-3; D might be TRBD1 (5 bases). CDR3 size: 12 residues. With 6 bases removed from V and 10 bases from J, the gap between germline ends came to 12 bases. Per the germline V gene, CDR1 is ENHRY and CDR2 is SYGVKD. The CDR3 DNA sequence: TGTGCCATCAGGGACAACACGGAGGAGCTGTTTTTT. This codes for CAIRDNTEELFF.

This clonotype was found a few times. The CDR3 loop reads CASSSQRQGQSYEQYF. Here the CDR3 DNA reads TGTGCCAGCAGCTCCCAAAGACAGGGACAATCCTACGAGCAGTACTTC. The J gene is TRBJ2-7, the V gene TRBV11-2; 7 nucleotides align to TRBD1. This CDR3 has 16 residues. After removal of 4 bases from V and 1 base from J, the junction contained 10 bases not matched to a gene. CDR1 and CDR2 (germline): SGHAT, FQNNGV. The variable domain in full, completed from reference TRBV11-2 and TRBJ2-7, reads EAGVAQSPRYKIIEKRQSVAFWCNPISGHATLYWYQQILGQGPKLLIQFQNNGVVDDSQLPKDRFSAERLKGVDSTLKIQPAKLEDSAVYLCASSSQRQGQSYEQYFGPGTRLTVT.

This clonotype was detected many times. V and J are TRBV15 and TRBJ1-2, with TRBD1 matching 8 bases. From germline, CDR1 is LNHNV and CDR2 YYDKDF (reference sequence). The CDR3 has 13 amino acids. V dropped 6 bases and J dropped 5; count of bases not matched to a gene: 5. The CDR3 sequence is CATSPDREYGYTF. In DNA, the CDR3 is TGTGCCACCAGTCCGGACAGGGAATATGGCTACACCTTC. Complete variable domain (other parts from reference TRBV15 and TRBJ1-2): DAMVIQNPRYQVTQFGKPVTLSCSQTLNHNVMYWYQQKSSQAPKLLFHYYDKDFNNEADTPDNFQSRRPNTSFCFLDIRSPGLGDTAMYLCATSPDREYGYTFGSGTRLTVV.

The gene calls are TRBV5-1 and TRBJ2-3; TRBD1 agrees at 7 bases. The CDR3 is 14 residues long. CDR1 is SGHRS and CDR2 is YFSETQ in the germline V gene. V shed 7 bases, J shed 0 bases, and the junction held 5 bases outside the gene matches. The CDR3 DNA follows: TGCGCCAGCCGGGGACAGCCTAGCACAGATACGCAGTATTTT. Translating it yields CASRGQPSTDTQYF.

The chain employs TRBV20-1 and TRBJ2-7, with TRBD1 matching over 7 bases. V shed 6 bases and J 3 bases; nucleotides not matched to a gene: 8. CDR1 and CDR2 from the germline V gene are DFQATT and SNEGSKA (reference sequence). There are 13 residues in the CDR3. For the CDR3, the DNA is TGCAGTGCCCCGACAGGGTTTAACTACGAGCAGTACTTC. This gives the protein CSAPTGFNYEQYF.

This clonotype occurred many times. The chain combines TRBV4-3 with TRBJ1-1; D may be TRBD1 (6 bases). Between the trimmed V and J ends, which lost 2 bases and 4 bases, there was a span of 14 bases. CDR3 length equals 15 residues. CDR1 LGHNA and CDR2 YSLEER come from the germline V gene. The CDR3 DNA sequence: TGCGCCAGCAGCCAAAGGGGGTCGGGATTCACTGAAGCTTTCTTT. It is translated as CASSQRGSGFTEAFF.

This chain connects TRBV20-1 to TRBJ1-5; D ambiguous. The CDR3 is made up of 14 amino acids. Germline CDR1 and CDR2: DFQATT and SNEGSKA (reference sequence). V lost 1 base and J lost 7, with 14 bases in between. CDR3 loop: CSARGGSFGQPQHF. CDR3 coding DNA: TGCAGTGCTAGAGGAGGGAGCTTTGGGCAGCCCCAGCATTTT.

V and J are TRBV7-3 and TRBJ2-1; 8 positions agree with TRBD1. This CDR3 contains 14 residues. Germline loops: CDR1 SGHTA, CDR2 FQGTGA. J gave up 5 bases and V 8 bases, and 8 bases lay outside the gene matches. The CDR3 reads CASARTGLNNEQFF. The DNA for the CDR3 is TGTGCCAGCGCGAGGACAGGGCTCAACAATGAGCAGTTCTTC.

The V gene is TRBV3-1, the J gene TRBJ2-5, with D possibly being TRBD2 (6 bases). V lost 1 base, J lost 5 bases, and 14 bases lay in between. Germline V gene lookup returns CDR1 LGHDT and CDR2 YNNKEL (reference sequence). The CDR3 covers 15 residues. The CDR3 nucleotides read TGTGCCAGCAGCCAAGTCATCGGGAGAGTTGAGACCCAGTACTTC. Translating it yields CASSQVIGRVETQYF.

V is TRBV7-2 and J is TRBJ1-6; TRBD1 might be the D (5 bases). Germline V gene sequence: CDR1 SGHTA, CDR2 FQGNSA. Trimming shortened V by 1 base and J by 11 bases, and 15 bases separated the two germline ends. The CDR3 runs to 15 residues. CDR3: CASSLEARASAPLHF. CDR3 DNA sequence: TGTGCCAGCAGCTTAGAGGCCAGGGCCAGCGCACCCCTCCACTTT.

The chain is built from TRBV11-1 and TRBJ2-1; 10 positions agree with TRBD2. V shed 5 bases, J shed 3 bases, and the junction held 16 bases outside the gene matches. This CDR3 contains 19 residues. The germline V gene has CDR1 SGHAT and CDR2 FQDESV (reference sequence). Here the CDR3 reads CASSRPRGSQREGYNEQFF. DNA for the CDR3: TGTGCCAGCAGCCGCCCAAGGGGGTCGCAGCGGGAGGGCTACAATGAGCAGTTCTTC.

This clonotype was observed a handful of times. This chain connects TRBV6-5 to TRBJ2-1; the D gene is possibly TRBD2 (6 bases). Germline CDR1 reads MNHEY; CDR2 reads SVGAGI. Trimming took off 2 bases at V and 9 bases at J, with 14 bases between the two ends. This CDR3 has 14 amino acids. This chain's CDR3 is CASSYPDYSGEQFF. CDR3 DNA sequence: TGTGCCAGCAGTTACCCGGACTATAGCGGTGAGCAGTTCTTC.

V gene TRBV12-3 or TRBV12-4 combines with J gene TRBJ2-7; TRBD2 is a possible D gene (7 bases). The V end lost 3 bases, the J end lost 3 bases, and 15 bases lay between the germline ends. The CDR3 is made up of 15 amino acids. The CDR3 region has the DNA TGTGCCAGCAGTTTGAGGGGGGGCACTATCTACGAGCAGTACTTC. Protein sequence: CASSLRGGTIYEQYF.

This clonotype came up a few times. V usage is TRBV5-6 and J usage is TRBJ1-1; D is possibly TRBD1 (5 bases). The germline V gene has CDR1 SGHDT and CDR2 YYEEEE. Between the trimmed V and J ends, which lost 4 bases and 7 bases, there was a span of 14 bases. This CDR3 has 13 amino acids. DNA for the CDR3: TGTGCCAGCAGCCGGGACGGTTCCCTTGAAGCTTTCTTT. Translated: CASSRDGSLEAFF.

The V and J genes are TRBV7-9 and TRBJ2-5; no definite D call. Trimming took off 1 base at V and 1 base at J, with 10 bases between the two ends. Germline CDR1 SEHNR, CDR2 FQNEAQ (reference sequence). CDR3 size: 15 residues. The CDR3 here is CASSLVVGVQETQYF. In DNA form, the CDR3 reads TGTGCCAGCAGCTTAGTTGTAGGAGTCCAAGAGACCCAGTACTTC.

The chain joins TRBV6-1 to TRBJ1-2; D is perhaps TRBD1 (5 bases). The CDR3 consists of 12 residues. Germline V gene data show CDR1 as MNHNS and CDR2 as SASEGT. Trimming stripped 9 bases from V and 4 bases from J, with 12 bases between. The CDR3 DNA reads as TGTGCCAGTGGTGGCAGGGCCTATGGCTACACCTTC. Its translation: CASGGRAYGYTF.

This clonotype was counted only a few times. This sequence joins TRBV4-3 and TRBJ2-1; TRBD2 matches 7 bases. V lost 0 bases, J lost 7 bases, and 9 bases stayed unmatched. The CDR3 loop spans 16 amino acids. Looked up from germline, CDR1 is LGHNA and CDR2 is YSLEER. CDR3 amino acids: CASSQDLGGSGNEQFF. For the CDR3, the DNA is TGCGCCAGCAGCCAAGATCTGGGCGGGAGTGGAAATGAGCAGTTCTTC.

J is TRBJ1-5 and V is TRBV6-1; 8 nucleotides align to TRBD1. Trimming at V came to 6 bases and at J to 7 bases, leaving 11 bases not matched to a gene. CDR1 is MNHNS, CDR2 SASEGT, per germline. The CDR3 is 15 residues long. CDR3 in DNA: TGTGCCAGCAGACAGGGATCAGGGGGCAGGCAGCCCCAGCATTTT. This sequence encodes CASRQGSGGRQPQHF.

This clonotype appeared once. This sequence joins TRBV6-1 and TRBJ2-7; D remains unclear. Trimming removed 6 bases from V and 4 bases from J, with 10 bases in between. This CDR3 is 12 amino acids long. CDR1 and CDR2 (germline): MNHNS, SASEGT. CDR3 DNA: TGTGCCAGCAGGACGGAAGTGTACGAGCAGTACTTC. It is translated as CASRTEVYEQYF.

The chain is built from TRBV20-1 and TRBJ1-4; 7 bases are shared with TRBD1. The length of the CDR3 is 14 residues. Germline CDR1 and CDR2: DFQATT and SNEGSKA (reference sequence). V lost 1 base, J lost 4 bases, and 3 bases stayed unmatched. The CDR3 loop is CSARGGQINEKLFF. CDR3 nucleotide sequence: TGCAGTGCTAGAGGGGGACAGATTAATGAAAAACTGTTTTTT.

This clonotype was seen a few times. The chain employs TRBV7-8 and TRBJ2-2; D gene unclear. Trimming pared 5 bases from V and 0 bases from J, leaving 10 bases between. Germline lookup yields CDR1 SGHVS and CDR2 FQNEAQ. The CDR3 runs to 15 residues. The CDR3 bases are TGTGCCAGCAGCCCTGACGTAACGAACACCGGGGAGCTGTTTTTT. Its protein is CASSPDVTNTGELFF.

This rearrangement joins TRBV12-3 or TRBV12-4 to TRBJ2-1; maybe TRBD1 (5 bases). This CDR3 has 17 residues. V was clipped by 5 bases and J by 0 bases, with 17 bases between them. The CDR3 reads CASSQGSWANSYNEQFF. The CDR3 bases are TGTGCCAGCAGTCAGGGTTCATGGGCGAACTCCTACAATGAGCAGTTCTTC.

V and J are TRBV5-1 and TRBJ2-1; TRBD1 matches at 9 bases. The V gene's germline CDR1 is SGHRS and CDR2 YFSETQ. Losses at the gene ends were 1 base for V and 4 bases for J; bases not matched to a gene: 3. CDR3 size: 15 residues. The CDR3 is CASSLSGTGYNEQFF. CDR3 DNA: TGCGCCAGCAGCTTGTCCGGGACAGGGTACAATGAGCAGTTCTTC.

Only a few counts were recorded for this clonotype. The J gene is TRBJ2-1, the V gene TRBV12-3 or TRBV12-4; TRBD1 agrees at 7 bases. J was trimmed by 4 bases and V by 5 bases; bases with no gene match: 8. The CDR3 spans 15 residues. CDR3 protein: CASSPLDRAYNEQFF. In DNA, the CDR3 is TGTGCCAGCAGTCCGCTCGACAGGGCGTACAATGAGCAGTTCTTC.

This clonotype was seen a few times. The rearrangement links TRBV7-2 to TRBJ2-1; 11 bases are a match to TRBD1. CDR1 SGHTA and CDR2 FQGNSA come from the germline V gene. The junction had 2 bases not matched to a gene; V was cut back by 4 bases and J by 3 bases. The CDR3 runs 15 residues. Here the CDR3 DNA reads TGTGCCAGCAGCTGGGGACAGGGGGTCTACAATGAGCAGTTCTTC. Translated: CASSWGQGVYNEQFF.